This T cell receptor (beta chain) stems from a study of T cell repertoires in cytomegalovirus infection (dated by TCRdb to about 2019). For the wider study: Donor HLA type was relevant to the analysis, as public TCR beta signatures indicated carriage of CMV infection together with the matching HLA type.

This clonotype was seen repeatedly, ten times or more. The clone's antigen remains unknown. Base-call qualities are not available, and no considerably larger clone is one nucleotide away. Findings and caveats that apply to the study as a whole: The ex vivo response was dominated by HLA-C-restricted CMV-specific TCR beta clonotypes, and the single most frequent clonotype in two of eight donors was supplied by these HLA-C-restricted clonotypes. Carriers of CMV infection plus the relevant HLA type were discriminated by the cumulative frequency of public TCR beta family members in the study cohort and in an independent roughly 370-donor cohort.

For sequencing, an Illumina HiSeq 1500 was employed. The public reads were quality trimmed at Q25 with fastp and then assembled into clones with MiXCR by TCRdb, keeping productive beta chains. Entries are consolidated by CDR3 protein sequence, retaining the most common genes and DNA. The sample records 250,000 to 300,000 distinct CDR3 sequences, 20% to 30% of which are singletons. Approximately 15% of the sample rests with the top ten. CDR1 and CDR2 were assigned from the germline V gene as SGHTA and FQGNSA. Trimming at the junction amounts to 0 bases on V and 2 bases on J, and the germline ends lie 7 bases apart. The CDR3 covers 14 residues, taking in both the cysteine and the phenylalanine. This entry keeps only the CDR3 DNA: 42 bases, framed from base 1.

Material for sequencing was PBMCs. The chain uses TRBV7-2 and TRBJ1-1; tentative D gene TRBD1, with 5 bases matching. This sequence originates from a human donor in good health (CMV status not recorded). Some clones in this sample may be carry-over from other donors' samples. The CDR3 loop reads CASSLARDNTEAFF. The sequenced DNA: TGTGCCAGCAGCTTAGCCAGGGATAACACTGAAGCTTTCTTT.